The clone carrying this T cell receptor (beta chain) was seen at least ten times. What it binds is unknown. This sample is drawn from a study of breast tumors, draining lymph nodes, adjacent tissues. This CDR3 spans 15 amino acids. The V segment lost 0 bases and the J segment 8 bases; nucleotides outside the gene matches: 10. Germline V lookup: CDR1 DFQATT, CDR2 SNEGSKA (reference sequence). Study observations and caveats: Data only fit, rather than demonstrated, lymph node origin of most tumor T cells. Tumor TCR diversity was below lymph nodes but above nontumor tissue. Most tumor T cells seemingly derive from lymph node, then expand in tumor. Compared with basal-like, luminal-like tumors shared significantly more repertoire with nontumor tissue.

One entry per CDR3 protein, called by TCRdb with MiXCR from the multiplex PCR reads. Among 30,000 to 40,000 distinct CDR3 sequences listed, 30% to 45% were seen once. This TCR was sampled from a female donor with breast cancer. Some clones in this sample may be carry-over from other donors' samples. What was sequenced was breast tumor tissue. The chain is built from TRBV20-1 and TRBJ1-2; 9 bases agree with TRBD1. The chain's CDR3 is CSARDEGQGSEGYTF. The CDR3 DNA is TGCAGTGCTAGAGATGAGGGACAGGGATCGGAAGGCTACACCTTC.